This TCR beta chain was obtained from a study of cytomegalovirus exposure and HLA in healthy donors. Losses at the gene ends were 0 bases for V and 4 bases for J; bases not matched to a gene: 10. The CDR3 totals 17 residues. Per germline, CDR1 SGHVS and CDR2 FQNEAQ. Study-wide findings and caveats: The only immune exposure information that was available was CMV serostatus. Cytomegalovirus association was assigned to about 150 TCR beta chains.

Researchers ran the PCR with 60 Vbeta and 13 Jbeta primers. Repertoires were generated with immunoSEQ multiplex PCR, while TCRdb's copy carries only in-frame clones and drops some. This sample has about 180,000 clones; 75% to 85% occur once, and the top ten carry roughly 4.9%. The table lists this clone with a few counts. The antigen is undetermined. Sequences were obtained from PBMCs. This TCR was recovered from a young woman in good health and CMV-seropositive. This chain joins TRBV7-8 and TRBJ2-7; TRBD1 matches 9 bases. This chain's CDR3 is CASSLAAGTGLVYEQYF. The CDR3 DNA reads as TGTGCCAGCAGCTTAGCTGCGGGGACAGGGTTGGTGTACGAGCAGTACTTC.